This TCR beta chain was recovered during a study of T cells in Graves' hyperthyroidism and ophthalmopathy. Across the whole study: Initial diagnosis, before any treatment, was when peripheral blood was collected.

Exclusion criteria comprised uncontrolled infection, other autoimmune disease, pregnancy or lactation. TCR beta CDR3 regions were amplified from RNA transcripts. When the TCR CDR3 underwent first-round RT-PCR, the HTBI primer set was used. TCRdb passed the multiplex PCR reads through MiXCR, listing each CDR3 protein once. The sample has some 620,000 distinct CDR3 sequences, around 15% seen once. The V and J ends lost 4 bases and 2 bases respectively, with 12 bases between them. Germline CDR1 DFQATT, CDR2 SNEGSKA (reference sequence). The CDR3 runs to 14 residues. The clonotype comes from a woman in her 30s with Graves' hyperthyroidism. Sequenced sample: blood. V usage is TRBV20-1 and J usage is TRBJ1-5; D might be TRBD1 (6 bases). The CDR3 DNA reads TGCAGTGCTAAACCAGGGGAGCGCAATCAGCCCCAGCATTTT. Its translation: CSAKPGERNQPQHF.